Shown below are 15 T cell receptor beta chains from a single sample sequenced in a study of PD-1 blockade in classical Hodgkin lymphoma. Data came from immunoSEQ multiplex PCR; TCRdb stores just in-frame clones and leaves some out. The sample consists of about 14,000 clones, 70% to 85% of them appearing once. Each and every patient relapsed after autologous stem cell transplantation, and patients got differing brentuximab vedotin exposure. Sequencing used peripheral blood mononuclear cells (PBMCs), obtained at baseline. Receptors were obtained from a human donor with classical Hodgkin lymphoma.

This clone was found a few times. This sequence joins TRBV7-8 and TRBJ2-2; 12 bases are a match to TRBD2. Trimming took 6 bases from V and 3 from J; bases not matched to a gene: 2. This CDR3 spans 15 amino acids. The germline CDR1 and CDR2 sequences are SGHVS and FQNEAQ. The CDR3 is CASRLAGGDTGELFF. Here the CDR3 DNA reads TGTGCCAGCAGACTAGCGGGGGGTGACACCGGGGAGCTGTTTTTT.

The rearrangement joins TRBV2 to TRBJ2-3, with no clear D. Germline V gene sequence: CDR1 SNHLY, CDR2 FYNNEI. The CDR3 has 15 amino acids. V lost 5 bases to trimming and J lost 0 bases, with 12 bases between them. The CDR3 region is CASSPDTASTDTQYF. The CDR3 DNA reads as TGTGCCAGCAGTCCCGACACCGCTAGCACAGATACGCAGTATTTT. Filled out from reference TRBV2 and TRBJ2-3, the complete variable domain reads EPEVTQTPSHQVTQMGQEVILRCVPISNHLYFYWYRQILGQKVEFLVSFYNNEISEKSEIFDDQFSVERPDGSNFTLKIRSTKLEDSAMYFCASSPDTASTDTQYFGPGTRLTVL.

This chain connects TRBV19 to TRBJ2-1, with 10 bases matching TRBD1. Germline CDR1 is LNHDA and CDR2 is SQIVND (reference sequence). V dropped 4 bases and J dropped 6; count of bases not matched to a gene: 12. The CDR3 totals 17 residues. The CDR3 DNA reads TGTGCCAGTAGTAAAGGGAGAGGGGACAGGGGTAGCAATGAGCAGTTCTTC. Amino acid sequence: CASSKGRGDRGSNEQFF.

The chain uses TRBV6-5 and TRBJ1-2, with 8 bases aligning to TRBD1. This CDR3 has 13 residues. Germline V gene data show CDR1 as MNHEY and CDR2 as SVGAGI. Unmatched junction bases numbered 4, after V lost 5 bases and J lost 5 bases. CDR3 in amino acids: CASSGQGRYGYTF. The CDR3 nucleotides are TGTGCCAGCAGTGGACAGGGTCGTTATGGCTACACCTTC.

The rearrangement joins TRBV2 to TRBJ2-3; 8 nucleotides match TRBD1. Germline CDR1 is SNHLY and CDR2 is FYNNEI. Trimming took 6 bases from V and 2 from J; bases not matched to a gene: 4. This CDR3 spans 14 amino acids. Written as DNA, the CDR3 is TGTGCCAGCAGACAGGGGGGAACCACAGATACGCAGTATTTT. This codes for CASRQGGTTDTQYF.

This clone was counted a single time. The chain couples TRBV4-3 to TRBJ1-4, with TRBD1 identical over 7 bases. V shed 0 bases, J shed 0 bases, and the junction held 10 bases outside the gene matches. Per germline, CDR1 LGHNA and CDR2 YSLEER. CDR3 length: 19 residues. CDR3 amino acids: CASSQEGGKQGTTNEKLFF. The CDR3 bases are TGCGCCAGCAGCCAAGAAGGGGGCAAGCAGGGAACAACTAATGAAAAACTGTTTTTT.

This clone was recorded only once. At the DNA level, this CDR3 is encoded by other sequences in the same sample as well. The gene calls are TRBV7-9 and TRBJ1-2; perhaps TRBD1 as D (5 bases). Between the trimmed V and J ends, which lost 5 bases and 4 bases, there was a span of 14 bases. The CDR3 runs 14 residues. Germline V gene sequence: CDR1 SEHNR, CDR2 FQNEAQ (reference sequence). As DNA, the CDR3 is TGTGCCAGCAGCCGACAGACACAAAGCTATGGCTACACCTTC. This codes for CASSRQTQSYGYTF.

The chain has TRBV27 and TRBJ1-2, with a weak D call TRBD1 (5 bases). V was clipped by 4 bases and J by 2 bases, with 23 bases between them. This CDR3 region has 18 residues. Germline CDR1 reads MNHEY; CDR2 reads SMNVEV (reference sequence). In DNA form, the CDR3 reads TGTGCCAGCAGTTACCGGCCCCTGGGGGAGGGGAGGAACTATGGCTACACCTTC. Translating gives CASSYRPLGEGRNYGYTF.

This chain joins TRBV19 and TRBJ1-2; possible D gene TRBD1, 5 bases. The CDR3 consists of 16 residues. The germline V gene encodes CDR1 LNHDA and CDR2 SQIVND (reference sequence). V was pared by 7 bases and J by 6 bases, with 24 bases between. As DNA, the CDR3 is TGTGCCAGTACCAAACCGTCCCGGGGGAGAGCGGATGGCTACACCTTC. Residues: CASTKPSRGRADGYTF.

V is TRBV12-5 and J is TRBJ2-7, with D perhaps TRBD2 (6 bases). Germline V CDR1 and CDR2: LGHNT, FRNRAP. V gave up 7 bases and J gave up 0 bases, with 13 bases separating them. CDR3 length: 14 amino acids. CDR3 amino acids: CASAPPGLSYEQYF. DNA for the CDR3: TGTGCTAGTGCCCCACCGGGACTCTCCTACGAGCAGTACTTC.

The chain combines TRBV28 with TRBJ2-7, with a possible D match to TRBD2 (6 bases). The CDR3 has 14 residues. Trimming took 5 bases from V and 10 from J, leaving 21 bases between them. Germline V gene data show CDR1 as MDHEN and CDR2 as SYDVKM. The CDR3 bases are TGTGCCAGCAGTGGCGGGGCGAACCTACGAGTACAGTACTTC. Protein: CASSGGANLRVQYF.

The genes are TRBV19 and TRBJ1-1, with D perhaps TRBD1 (5 bases). Germline-derived CDR1 and CDR2 are LNHDA and SQIVND (reference sequence). This CDR3 has 13 amino acids. Between the trimmed V and J ends, which lost 4 bases and 7 bases, there was a span of 13 bases. CDR3 sequence (DNA): TGTGCCAGTAGTACTCTCAGGGCCAGTGAAGCTTTCTTT. It translates to CASSTLRASEAFF.

The rearrangement joins TRBV18 to TRBJ1-2; D remains ambiguous. This CDR3 comprises 16 residues. The germline gives CDR1 KGHSH, CDR2 LQKENI. Trimming pared 5 bases from V and 0 bases from J, leaving 16 bases between. The CDR3 bases are TGTGCCAGCTCAGACCTTCCCCCAGGCCCTAACTATGGCTACACCTTC. It yields the protein CASSDLPPGPNYGYTF.

This rearrangement joins TRBV19 to TRBJ1-3; D uncertain. This CDR3 is built from 15 residues. Per the germline V gene, CDR1 is LNHDA and CDR2 is SQIVND (reference sequence). Trimming removed 6 bases from V and 0 bases from J, with 12 bases in between. CDR3 DNA: TGTGCCAGTAGCCAAGGGTCAATCTCTGGAAACACCATATATTTT. Its translation is CASSQGSISGNTIYF. Combining the CDR3 with reference TRBV19 and TRBJ1-3 gives the whole variable domain DGGITQSPKYLFRKEGQNVTLSCEQNLNHDAMYWYRQDPGQGLRLIYYSQIVNDFQKGDIAEGYSVSREKKESFPLTVTSAQKNPTAFYLCASSQGSISGNTIYFGEGSWLTVV.

The genes are TRBV7-9 and TRBJ1-2; the D gene is possibly TRBD1 (5 bases). The CDR3 has 13 residues. Trimming left V 5 bases short and J 5 bases short, with 12 bases between. Looked up from germline, CDR1 is SEHNR and CDR2 is FQNEAQ (reference sequence). Here the CDR3 reads CASSPRRGYGYTF. Here the CDR3 DNA reads TGTGCCAGCAGCCCCAGGAGGGGATATGGCTACACCTTC.